This TCR beta chain emerged from a study of blood T cells in healthy people across ages. General study findings and limits: Researchers judged that diversity estimates from one million T cells fell short of true values. When set beside aged donors, long-lived donors presented more naive CD4+ cells and higher diversity. Expanded clonotype shifts may have been confounded, as the donors had an unknown CMV status. Significant beta diversity loss was already apparent by age approximately 40, declining roughly linearly.

This clonotype was observed many times. The antigen is undetermined. For the second PCR, which ran for roughly 6 to 12 cycles, a sample-barcoded 5' primer and a J-beta primer mix were used. TCRdb recomputed calls from the 5' RACE reads with MiXCR, one row per CDR3 protein. The sample holds 550,000 to 800,000 distinct CDR3 sequences, about 30% seen once. The CDR3 has 17 residues. The germline gives CDR1 LNHDA, CDR2 SQIVND (reference sequence). V was pared by 5 bases and J by 8 bases, with 25 bases between. The rearrangement links TRBV19 to TRBJ2-1; D remains ambiguous. The TCR sequence derives from a woman of 80 years or more in good health. Sequencing input: blood. CDR3 DNA sequence: TGTGCCAGTAGTCCAACCCGACAAACCGGAGTCTCCGATGAGCAGTTCTTC. Protein product: CASSPTRQTGVSDEQFF.